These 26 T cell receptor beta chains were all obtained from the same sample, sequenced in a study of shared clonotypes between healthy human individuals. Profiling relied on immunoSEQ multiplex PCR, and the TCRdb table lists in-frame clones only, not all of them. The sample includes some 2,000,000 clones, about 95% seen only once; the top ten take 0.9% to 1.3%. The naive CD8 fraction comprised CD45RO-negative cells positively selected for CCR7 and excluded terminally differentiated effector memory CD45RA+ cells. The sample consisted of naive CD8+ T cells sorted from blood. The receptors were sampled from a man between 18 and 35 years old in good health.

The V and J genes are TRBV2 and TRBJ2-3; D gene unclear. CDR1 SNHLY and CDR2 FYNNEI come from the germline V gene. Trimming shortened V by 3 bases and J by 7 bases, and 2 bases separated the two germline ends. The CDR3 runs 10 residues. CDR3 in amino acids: CASSDHTQYF. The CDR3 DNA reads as TGTGCCAGCAGTGACCATACGCAGTATTTT.

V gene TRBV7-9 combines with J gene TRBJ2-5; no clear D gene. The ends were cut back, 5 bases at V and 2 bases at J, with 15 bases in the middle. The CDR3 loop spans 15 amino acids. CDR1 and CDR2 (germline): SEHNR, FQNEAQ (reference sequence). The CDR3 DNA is TGTGCCAGCAGCCCTCCTGAGGTTGAACAAGAGACCCAGTACTTC. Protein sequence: CASSPPEVEQETQYF.

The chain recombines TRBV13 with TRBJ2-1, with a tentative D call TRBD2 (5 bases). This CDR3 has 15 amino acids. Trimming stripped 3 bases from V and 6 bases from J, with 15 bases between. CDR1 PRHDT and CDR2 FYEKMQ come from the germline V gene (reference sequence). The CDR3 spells CASSLPSQKPNEQFF. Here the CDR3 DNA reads TGTGCCAGCAGCTTGCCTAGCCAAAAACCCAATGAGCAGTTCTTC.

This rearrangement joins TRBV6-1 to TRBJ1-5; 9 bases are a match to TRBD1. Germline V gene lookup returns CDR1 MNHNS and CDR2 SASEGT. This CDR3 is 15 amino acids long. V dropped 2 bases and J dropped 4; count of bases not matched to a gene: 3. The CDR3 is CASSEWDRENQPQHF. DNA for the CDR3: TGTGCCAGCAGTGAATGGGACAGGGAGAATCAGCCCCAGCATTTT.

The CDR3 protein is CASSLLIGETQYF. CDR3 in DNA: TGTGCCAGCAGTTTACTTATCGGGGAGACCCAGTACTTC. This rearrangement joins TRBV27 to TRBJ2-5; no clear D. V was cut by 2 bases and J by 5 bases, with 9 bases left in between. Germline V lookup: CDR1 MNHEY, CDR2 SMNVEV (reference sequence). The CDR3 contains 13 residues.

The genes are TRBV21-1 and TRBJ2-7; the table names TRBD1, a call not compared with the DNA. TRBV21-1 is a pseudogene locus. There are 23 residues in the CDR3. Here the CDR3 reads CASSKRRGTARNELSGPWWEQYF. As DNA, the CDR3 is TGTGCCAGCAGCAAACGCCGGGGGACAGCTCGAAACGAATTATCTGGACCATGGTGGGAGCAGTACTTC.

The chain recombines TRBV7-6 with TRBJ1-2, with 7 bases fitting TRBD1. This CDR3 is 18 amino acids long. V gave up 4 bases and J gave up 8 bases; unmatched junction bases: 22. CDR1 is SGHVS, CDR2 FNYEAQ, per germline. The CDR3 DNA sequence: TGTGCCAGCAGCTCTTTTGGACAGGAGGGGTTTGGGTTCGGCGGCTACACCTTC. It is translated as CASSSFGQEGFGFGGYTF.

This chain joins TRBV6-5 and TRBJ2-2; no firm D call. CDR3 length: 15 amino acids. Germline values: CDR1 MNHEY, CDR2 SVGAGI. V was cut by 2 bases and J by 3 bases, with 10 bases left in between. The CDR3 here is CASSYLGQYTGELFF. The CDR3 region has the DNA TGTGCCAGCAGTTACCTAGGGCAGTACACCGGGGAGCTGTTTTTT.

CDR3 protein: CASRPIGVSDEQYF. The CDR3 DNA reads TGTGCCAGCAGGCCCATTGGGGTCTCGGACGAGCAGTACTTC. This chain connects TRBV6-5 to TRBJ2-7; D gene uncertain. Germline lookup yields CDR1 MNHEY and CDR2 SVGAGI. Deletions cut 6 bases from V and 5 bases from J, with 17 bases between. The CDR3 runs to 14 residues.

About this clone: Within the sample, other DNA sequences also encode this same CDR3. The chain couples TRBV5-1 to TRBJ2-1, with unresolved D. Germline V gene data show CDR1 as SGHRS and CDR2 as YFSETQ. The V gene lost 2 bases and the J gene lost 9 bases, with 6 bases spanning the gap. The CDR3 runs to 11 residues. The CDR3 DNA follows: TGCGCCAGCAGCTTTCAAGGTGAGCAGTTCTTC. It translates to CASSFQGEQFF.

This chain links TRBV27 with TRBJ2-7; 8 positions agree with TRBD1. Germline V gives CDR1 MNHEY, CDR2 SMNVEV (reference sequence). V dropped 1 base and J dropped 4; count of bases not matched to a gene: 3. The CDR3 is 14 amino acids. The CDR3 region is CASSLWNRGYEQYF. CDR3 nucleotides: TGTGCCAGCAGTTTATGGAACAGGGGGTACGAGCAGTACTTC.

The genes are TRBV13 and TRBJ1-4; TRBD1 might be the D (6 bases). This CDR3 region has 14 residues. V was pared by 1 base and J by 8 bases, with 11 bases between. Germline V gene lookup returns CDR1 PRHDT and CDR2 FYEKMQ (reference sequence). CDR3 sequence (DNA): TGTGCCAGCAGCTTAGATCGACAGGTAGAAAAACTGTTTTTT. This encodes CASSLDRQVEKLFF.

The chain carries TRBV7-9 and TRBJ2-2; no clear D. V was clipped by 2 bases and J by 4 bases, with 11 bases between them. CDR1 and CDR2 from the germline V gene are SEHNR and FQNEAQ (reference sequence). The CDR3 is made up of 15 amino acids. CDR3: CASSLPVGPTGELFF. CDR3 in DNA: TGTGCCAGCAGCTTACCAGTGGGTCCCACCGGGGAGCTGTTTTTT.

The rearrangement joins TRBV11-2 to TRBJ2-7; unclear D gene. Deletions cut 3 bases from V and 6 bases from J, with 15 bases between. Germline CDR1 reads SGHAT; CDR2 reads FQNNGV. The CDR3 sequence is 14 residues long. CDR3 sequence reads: CASSFRADRIEQYF. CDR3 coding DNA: TGTGCCAGCAGCTTCCGGGCTGACCGAATCGAGCAGTACTTC.

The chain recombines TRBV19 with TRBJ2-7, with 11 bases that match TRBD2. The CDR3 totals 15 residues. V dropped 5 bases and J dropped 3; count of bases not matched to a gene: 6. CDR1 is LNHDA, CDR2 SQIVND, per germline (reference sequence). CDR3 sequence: CASSPAGTSGYEQYF. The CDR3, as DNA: TGTGCCAGTAGTCCCGCCGGGACTAGCGGCTACGAGCAGTACTTC.

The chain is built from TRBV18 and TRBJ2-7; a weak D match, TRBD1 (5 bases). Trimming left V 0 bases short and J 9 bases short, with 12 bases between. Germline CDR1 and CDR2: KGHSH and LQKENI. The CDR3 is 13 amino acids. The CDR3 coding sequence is TGTGCCAGCTCACCACCGGTTGGGGCCATGCAGTACTTC. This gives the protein CASSPPVGAMQYF.

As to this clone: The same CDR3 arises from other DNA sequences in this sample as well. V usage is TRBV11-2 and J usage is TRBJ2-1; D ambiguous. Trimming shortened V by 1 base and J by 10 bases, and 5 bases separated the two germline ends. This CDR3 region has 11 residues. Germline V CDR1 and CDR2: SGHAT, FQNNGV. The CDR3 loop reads CASSLAGEQFF. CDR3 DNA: TGTGCCAGCAGCTTAGCTGGGGAGCAGTTCTTC. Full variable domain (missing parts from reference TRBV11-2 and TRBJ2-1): EAGVAQSPRYKIIEKRQSVAFWCNPISGHATLYWYQQILGQGPKLLIQFQNNGVVDDSQLPKDRFSAERLKGVDSTLKIQPAKLEDSAVYLCASSLAGEQFFGPGTRLTVL.

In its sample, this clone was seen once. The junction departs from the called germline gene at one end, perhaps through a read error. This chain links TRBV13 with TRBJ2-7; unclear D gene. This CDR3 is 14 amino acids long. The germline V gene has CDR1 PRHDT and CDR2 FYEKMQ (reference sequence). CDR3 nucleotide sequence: TGTGCCAGCAGTTTAGCCCAGACCTCCTACGAGCAGTACTTC. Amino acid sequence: CASSLAQTSYEQYF.

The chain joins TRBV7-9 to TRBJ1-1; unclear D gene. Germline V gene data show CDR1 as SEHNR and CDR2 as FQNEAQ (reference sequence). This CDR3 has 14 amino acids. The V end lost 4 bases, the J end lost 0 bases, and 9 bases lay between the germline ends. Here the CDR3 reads CASSSSALNTEAFF. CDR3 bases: TGTGCCAGCAGCTCCTCCGCATTGAACACTGAAGCTTTCTTT.

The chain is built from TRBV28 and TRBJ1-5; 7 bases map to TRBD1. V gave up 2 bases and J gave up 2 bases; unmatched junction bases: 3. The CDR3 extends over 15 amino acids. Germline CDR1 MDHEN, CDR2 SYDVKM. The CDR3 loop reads CASSLQGVGNQPQHF. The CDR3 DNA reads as TGTGCCAGCAGTTTACAGGGGGTAGGCAATCAGCCCCAGCATTTT.

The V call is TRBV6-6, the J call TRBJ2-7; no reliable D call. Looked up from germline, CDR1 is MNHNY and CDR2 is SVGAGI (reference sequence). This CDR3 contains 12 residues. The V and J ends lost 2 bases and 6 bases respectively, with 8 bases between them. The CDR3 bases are TGTGCCAGCAGTTACAGGGTGGGCGAGCAGTACTTC. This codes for CASSYRVGEQYF.

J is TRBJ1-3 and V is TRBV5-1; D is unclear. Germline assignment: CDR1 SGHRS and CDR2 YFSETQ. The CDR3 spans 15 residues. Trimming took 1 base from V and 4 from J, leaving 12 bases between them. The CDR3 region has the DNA TGCGCCAGCAGCTTGATGCTTGATTTCGGAAACACCATATATTTT. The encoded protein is CASSLMLDFGNTIYF.

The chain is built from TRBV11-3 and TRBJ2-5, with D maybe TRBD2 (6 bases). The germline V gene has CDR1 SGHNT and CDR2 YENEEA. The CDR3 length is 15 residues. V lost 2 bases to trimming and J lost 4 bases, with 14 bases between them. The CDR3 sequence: CASSLTGSQGETQYF. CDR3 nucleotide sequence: TGTGCCAGCAGCTTAACCGGGAGTCAGGGAGAGACCCAGTACTTC.

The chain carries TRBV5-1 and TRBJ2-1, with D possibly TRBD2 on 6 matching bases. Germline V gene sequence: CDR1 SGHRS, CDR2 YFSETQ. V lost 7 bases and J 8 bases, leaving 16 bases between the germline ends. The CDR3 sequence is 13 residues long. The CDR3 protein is CASQEVGGHEQFF. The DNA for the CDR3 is TGCGCCAGCCAAGAAGTCGGGGGACATGAGCAGTTCTTC. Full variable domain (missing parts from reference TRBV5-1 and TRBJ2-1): KAGVTQTPRYLIKTRGQQVTLSCSPISGHRSVSWYQQTPGQGLQFLFEYFSETQRNKGNFPGRFSGRQFSNSRSEMNVSTLELGDSALYLCASQEVGGHEQFFGPGTRLTVL.

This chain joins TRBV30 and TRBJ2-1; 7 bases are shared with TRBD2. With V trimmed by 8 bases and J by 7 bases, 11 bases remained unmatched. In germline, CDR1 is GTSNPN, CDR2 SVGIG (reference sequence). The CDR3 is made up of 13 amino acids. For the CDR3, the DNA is TGTGCCCCTAACCGGCGGGGGATTAATGAGCAGTTCTTC. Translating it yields CAPNRRGINEQFF.

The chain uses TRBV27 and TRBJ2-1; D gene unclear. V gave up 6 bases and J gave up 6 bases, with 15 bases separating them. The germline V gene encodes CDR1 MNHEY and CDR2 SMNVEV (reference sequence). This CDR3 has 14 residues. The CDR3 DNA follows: TGTGCCAGCAGCCTTAGGCACCCTCGCAATGAGCAGTTCTTC. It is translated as CASSLRHPRNEQFF.